Following are 21 T cell receptor beta chains from one sample sequenced in a study of blood T cell repertoires in COVID-19. Sequencing was performed with immunoSEQ multiplex PCR; in TCRdb, only in-frame clones are kept and a portion is missing. The data contain 140,000 or so clones, over 75% of them singletons. The sample was peripheral blood. These receptors were taken from a man in his sixties or seventies with acute or convalescent COVID-19.

The CDR3 loop reads CASSYPSGGALIHEQYF. The CDR3 nucleotides are TGCGCCAGCAGCTATCCTAGCGGGGGGGCATTAATACACGAGCAGTACTTC. This chain joins TRBV4-1 and TRBJ2-7; TRBD2 matches at 12 bases. CDR1 is MGHRA, CDR2 YSYEKL, per germline. The V segment lost 5 bases and the J segment 5 bases; nucleotides outside the gene matches: 13. The CDR3 has 17 residues.

The chain uses TRBV6-1 and TRBJ1-6; weak D call: TRBD1 (6 bases). Germline-derived CDR1 and CDR2 are MNHNS and SASEGT. The CDR3 runs 18 residues. With 0 bases removed from V and 11 bases from J, the gap between germline ends came to 23 bases. The CDR3 bases are TGTGCCAGCAGTGAAGCTTTCGCGGTCACAGGGTGGAATCCACCCCTCCACTTT. As protein: CASSEAFAVTGWNPPLHF.

The count of this clone is one. The V and J genes are TRBV5-6 and TRBJ2-7, with TRBD2 matching over 12 bases. Germline loops: CDR1 SGHDT, CDR2 YYEEEE. The CDR3 covers 17 residues. With V trimmed by 0 bases and J by 4 bases, 8 bases remained unmatched. The CDR3 here is CASSLVASGRASYEQYF. CDR3 nucleotide sequence: TGTGCCAGCAGCTTGGTGGCTAGCGGGAGGGCCTCGTACGAGCAGTACTTC.

The V gene is TRBV10-1, the J gene TRBJ2-7, with 9 nucleotides matching TRBD1. Germline CDR1 is WNHNN and CDR2 is SYGVQD (reference sequence). Germline trimming cut 6 bases from V and 3 bases from J; bases unmatched to any gene: 6. This CDR3 has 14 amino acids. The CDR3 DNA sequence: TGCGCCAGCAGGCTACGGGGACAGGGCTACGAGCAGTACTTC. Its protein is CASRLRGQGYEQYF.

J is TRBJ1-1 and V is TRBV12-3 or TRBV12-4, with D uncertain. The CDR3 sequence is 13 residues long. Trimming cost V 1 base and J 5 bases, with 8 bases left between them. CDR3 loop: CASSLEEATEAFF. The CDR3 bases are TGTGCCAGCAGTTTAGAGGAGGCGACTGAAGCTTTCTTT.

Points on this clone: At one boundary the junction diverges from the germline segment, which might be a read error. CDR3 in amino acids: CASTEGRVNTGELFF. CDR3 DNA: TGTGCCAGCACTGAAGGGAGGGTCAACACCGGGGAGCTGTTTTTT. The chain joins TRBV2 to TRBJ2-2, with 7 nucleotides matching TRBD2. The CDR3 is 15 amino acids. Looked up from germline, CDR1 is SNHLY and CDR2 is FYNNEI.

The chain carries TRBV19 and TRBJ2-2; possible D gene TRBD1, 5 bases. This CDR3 comprises 15 residues. Deletions cut 6 bases from V and 0 bases from J, with 11 bases between. The germline V gene encodes CDR1 LNHDA and CDR2 SQIVND (reference sequence). This chain's CDR3 is CASSSGQTNTGELFF. The CDR3 DNA is TGTGCCAGTAGCTCAGGGCAGACGAACACCGGGGAGCTGTTTTTT.

The gene calls are TRBV14 and TRBJ1-3, with D possibly being TRBD1 (5 bases). CDR3 length: 16 residues. Trimming pared 4 bases from V and 0 bases from J, leaving 13 bases between. Germline V gene sequence: CDR1 SGHDN, CDR2 FVKESK. CDR3 coding DNA: TGTGCCAGCAGCCCATACCAGGGTCTCTCTGGAAACACCATATATTTT. Translation: CASSPYQGLSGNTIYF.

This clone was observed once. The chain couples TRBV9 to TRBJ2-5; D gene ambiguous. Trimming took 3 bases from V and 7 from J, leaving 16 bases between them. This CDR3 has 14 residues. The germline CDR1 and CDR2 sequences are SGDLS and YYNGEE. The CDR3 loop is CASSGYSRLGTQYF. For the CDR3, the DNA is TGTGCCAGCAGCGGTTACTCTAGGTTAGGGACCCAGTACTTC.

V usage is TRBV3-1 (or the pseudogene TRBV3-2) and J usage is TRBJ2-3; TRBD2 might be the D (6 bases). V was cut by 7 bases and J by 6 bases, with 14 bases left in between. Germline V lookup: CDR1 LGHDT, CDR2 YNNKEL (reference sequence). The CDR3 length is 13 residues. This chain's CDR3 is CASTPPGVDTQYF. The DNA of the CDR3 is TGTGCCAGCACCCCCCCGGGGGTGGATACGCAGTATTTT.

This chain joins TRBV27 and TRBJ1-2, with D perhaps TRBD1 (5 bases). V lost 4 bases and J 2 bases, leaving 8 bases between the germline ends. This CDR3 has 13 residues. Germline CDR1 and CDR2: MNHEY and SMNVEV (reference sequence). The CDR3 nucleotides read TGTGCCAGCAGTTACGCAGGGAACTATGGCTACACCTTC. Its translation: CASSYAGNYGYTF.

This clone was counted once. This chain joins TRBV11-2 and TRBJ2-1, with no clear D. Per the germline V gene, CDR1 is SGHAT and CDR2 is FQNNGV. The CDR3 is made up of 14 amino acids. V was cut by 0 bases and J by 4 bases, with 7 bases left in between. DNA of the CDR3: TGTGCCAGCAGCTTAGACCCCTTTTACAATGAGCAGTTCTTC. Its translation: CASSLDPFYNEQFF. Full variable domain (remainder filled in from reference TRBV11-2 and TRBJ2-1): EAGVAQSPRYKIIEKRQSVAFWCNPISGHATLYWYQQILGQGPKLLIQFQNNGVVDDSQLPKDRFSAERLKGVDSTLKIQPAKLEDSAVYLCASSLDPFYNEQFFGPGTRLTVL.

This clone turned up a few times. V gene TRBV12-3 or TRBV12-4 combines with J gene TRBJ1-1; D is undetermined. Trimming left V 5 bases short and J 4 bases short, with 8 bases between. The CDR3 contains 12 residues. The CDR3 here is CASSPEGTEAFF. The CDR3 DNA is TGTGCCAGCAGTCCGGAGGGCACTGAAGCTTTCTTT.

The chain joins TRBV6-4 to TRBJ1-1; a weak D match, TRBD1 (6 bases). The CDR3 contains 13 residues. Germline values: CDR1 MRHNA, CDR2 SNTAGT. V lost 8 bases, J lost 4 bases, and 14 bases lay in between. The CDR3, as DNA: TGTGCCAGCTACGCAGGGGAGGGCACTGAAGCTTTCTTT. Translating it yields CASYAGEGTEAFF.

The chain combines TRBV11-2 with TRBJ1-3, with D unclear. This CDR3 is 14 amino acids long. Germline CDR1 and CDR2: SGHAT and FQNNGV. With 1 base removed from V and 3 bases from J, the gap between germline ends came to 7 bases. The CDR3 DNA is TGTGCCAGCAGCTTAGGCACTCTTGGAAACACCATATATTTT. It is translated as CASSLGTLGNTIYF. Based on the CDR3 plus reference TRBV11-2 and TRBJ1-3, the full variable domain is EAGVAQSPRYKIIEKRQSVAFWCNPISGHATLYWYQQILGQGPKLLIQFQNNGVVDDSQLPKDRFSAERLKGVDSTLKIQPAKLEDSAVYLCASSLGTLGNTIYFGEGSWLTVV.

The CDR3 loop is CASSMSRQANSPLHF. CDR3 nucleotide sequence: TGTGCCAGTAGTATGAGTCGGCAGGCTAATTCACCCCTCCACTTT. The chain couples TRBV19 to TRBJ1-6; the D is unclear. The germline gives CDR1 LNHDA, CDR2 SQIVND (reference sequence). Between the trimmed V and J ends, which lost 3 bases and 6 bases, there was a span of 12 bases. The CDR3 contains 15 residues.

The CDR3 here is CATEDRAGAFF. The CDR3 DNA reads TGTGCCACTGAGGACAGGGCAGGGGCTTTCTTT. The chain employs TRBV19 and TRBJ1-1; TRBD1 matches at 8 bases. The CDR3 extends over 11 amino acids. J gave up 11 bases and V 10 bases, and 9 bases lay outside the gene matches. Per the germline V gene, CDR1 is LNHDA and CDR2 is SQIVND (reference sequence).

The DNA of the CDR3 is TGTGCCAGCAGCTTGGGACAGGTGGGGAGCACAGATACGCAGTATTTT. As protein: CASSLGQVGSTDTQYF. The V call is TRBV7-9, the J call TRBJ2-3; 8 nucleotides align to TRBD1. J was trimmed by 0 bases and V by 3 bases; bases with no gene match: 5. There are 16 residues in the CDR3. CDR1 is SEHNR and CDR2 is FQNEAQ in the germline V gene (reference sequence). Full variable domain (remainder filled in from reference TRBV7-9 and TRBJ2-3): DTGVSQNPRHKITKRGQNVTFRCDPISEHNRLYWYRQTLGQGPEFLTYFQNEAQLEKSRLLSDRFSAERPKGSFSTLEIQRTEQGDSAMYLCASSLGQVGSTDTQYFGPGTRLTVL.

The chain is built from TRBV6-2 or TRBV6-3 and TRBJ1-5; D possibly corresponds to TRBD1 (5 bases). There are 15 residues in the CDR3. CDR1 is MNHEY and CDR2 is SVGEGT in the germline V gene. Trimming took 3 bases from V and 3 from J, leaving 12 bases between them. CDR3 nucleotide sequence: TGTGCCAGCAGTTATTCAGGGCTTAACAATCAGCCCCAGCATTTT. It is translated as CASSYSGLNNQPQHF.

The chain carries TRBV6-5 and TRBJ2-7, with no clear D. V dropped 5 bases and J dropped 0 bases, with 14 bases sitting between them. This CDR3 has 15 amino acids. CDR1 is MNHEY, CDR2 SVGAGI, per germline. CDR3 DNA: TGTGCCAGCAGTCGAACTTACAGTCTCTCCTACGAGCAGTACTTC. This gives the protein CASSRTYSLSYEQYF.

V is TRBV28 and J is TRBJ1-5, with 7 nucleotides matching TRBD1. Germline CDR1 is MDHEN and CDR2 is SYDVKM. This CDR3 comprises 16 residues. Trimming cost V 4 bases and J 4 bases; bases outside gene matches: 10. As DNA, the CDR3 is TGTGCCAGCAGTTATGGGAACAGGGGTTCAAATCAGCCCCAGCATTTT. Its translation is CASSYGNRGSNQPQHF.